The clone carrying this TCR beta chain showed up just a few times. Its antigen is unidentified. These data belong to a study of CD8 T cells in ankylosing spondylitis. TCRdb re-derived calls from the 5' RACE reads in MiXCR, one entry per CDR3 protein. The sample lists approximately 540,000 distinct CDR3 sequences; approximately 11% were seen once. CDR3 length: 15 residues. Trimming removed 4 bases from V and 0 bases from J, with 11 bases in between. Germline V gene sequence: CDR1 SEHNR, CDR2 FQNEAQ (reference sequence). Whole-study results and caveats: Researchers reportedly found disease-linked clones significantly enriched in matched ankylosing spondylitis synovial fluid. It appeared that ankylosing spondylitis blood was characterized by a TCR beta motif of fewer than 10 highly homologous variants.

This TCR came from a male donor with ankylosing spondylitis. The chain links TRBV7-9 to TRBJ2-3; D unclear. The specimen was blood, either unsorted or a sorted T cell fraction (not recorded which). CDR3 nucleotide sequence: TGTGCCAGCAGCTCAGGTGATTCTAGCACAGATACGCAGTATTTT. This encodes CASSSGDSSTDTQYF.